This entry features one TCR beta chain sequence. Only one count was recorded for this clonotype. Its target antigen remains unknown. The junction and the germline gene differ at one end; a read error may be behind it. The data stem from a study of T cells in Graves' hyperthyroidism and ophthalmopathy (dated by TCRdb to the late 2010s). For the wider study: Peripheral blood was sampled at the time of initial diagnosis, prior to any treatment. In roughly six Graves' hyperthyroidism patients, the study also compared T-cell repertoires from thyroid tissue with T-cell repertoires from blood. An independent validation cohort of around 20 hyperthyroidism patients and about 15 patients who later progressed to ophthalmopathy tested prospective prediction of ophthalmopathy. Once sampling was done, hyperthyroidism patients were given methimazole at a starting dose of 30 mg daily, whereas ophthalmopathy patients were given high-dose intravenous methylprednisolone. The approximately 90 discovery patients were divided at random into training and test sets in a 7:3 ratio. To identify distinguishing TCR V-J signatures, a discovery cohort of 100 or so patients was used, comprising 43 with Graves' ophthalmopathy and under 60 with stable Graves' hyperthyroidism. According to the paper, TCR Vbeta CDR3 sequencing was carried out on over 130 peripheral blood samples, which came from under 50 ophthalmopathy, about 75 hyperthyroidism and approximately 17 progressor patients. Broad study findings and their caveats: Ophthalmopathy was separated from stable hyperthyroidism by a 13 V-J signature model, with over 85% sensitivity and just over 81% specificity obtained in cross-validation and 80%/75% obtained in testing. Sample size was not statistically predetermined, and blinding of investigators to group allocation was not performed. Blood samples also contained most of the expanded thyroid clonotypes (frequency above 0.001), which suggests that blood repertoires may reflect thyroid immune responses. During validation, the model predicted progression to ophthalmopathy a median of approximately 6.5 months ahead of onset, with just under 71% sensitivity and roughly 75% specificity.

Ophthalmopathy patients had moderately to severely active disease, Clinical Activity Score of at least 3, NOSPECS grade of at least 4, and duration under 3 months. Exclusion was applied to patients with uncontrolled infections, other autoimmune diseases, pregnancy or lactation. Diagnoses were established on the basis of clinical symptoms, serum thyroxine and TRAb, thyroid ultrasound, and orbital computed tomography. Ficoll-Paque density gradient centrifugation was used to isolate PBMCs from approximately 11 ml of fresh peripheral blood. Trizol reagent was used to extract total RNA, and RNA quality was then checked on an Agilent 2100 Bioanalyzer. Amplification of TCR beta CDR3 regions was carried out from RNA transcripts. The first round of RT-PCR for the TCR CDR3 was performed with the HTBI primer set and the Qiagen OneStep RT-PCR kit. Libraries were constructed in a second round of multiplex PCR, after which size selection and purification were carried out. The libraries were sequenced on an Illumina HiSeq2000 using paired-end 100 bp reads. Concerning the study's data processing: Raw data were processed with SOAPnuke, discarding reads with adapters, uncalled bases, mean Phred below 15, or no exact constant-primer or identifier match. High-quality paired reads were merged using COPE v1.2.5, and each unique nucleotide sequence was defined as a clonotype. Clonotypes were aligned to IMGT TRBV, TRBD and TRBJ reference segments using MiTCR v1.1. The analysis was restricted to V-J combinations with a frequency above 0.0001, which together covered roughly 99% of the repertoires. A TCS score was defined as the ratio between F50 (clonal expansion) and ExV (chaos), using BLOSUM62-based TCRdist between CDR3 peptides within each V-J. Welch's t-statistics and random forest reduced roughly 530 V-J features to 10 to 15, which were used in a naive Bayes classifier (R e1071). Through fastp at Q25 and MiXCR, TCRdb rebuilt clones from the public reads, retaining in-frame beta chains. Entries are consolidated by CDR3 protein sequence, retaining the most common genes and DNA. TCRdb's processing, not the authors', yielded these V and J calls. Within this sample are 450,000 to 550,000 distinct CDR3 sequences, with roughly a quarter of them counted one time only. Of the sample, approximately 11% is held by the ten largest clones.

The germline V gene (reference sequence) provides CDR1 SSHAT and CDR2 FNYEAQ. CDR3 length: 15 amino acids, cysteine to phenylalanine. The only DNA kept is the CDR3, 45 bases in frame from the first base. The sequenced material came from blood. Recombination joined TRBV7-7 with TRBJ2-3, with the D assignment possibly TRBD1 or TRBD2, given 5 matching bases for each. The TCR originated in a woman in her thirties with Graves' ophthalmopathy. The DNA sequence follows: TGTGCTAGCAGCCCCCGGGACCTAAGCACAGATACGCAGTATTTT. This gives the protein CASSPRDLSTDTQYF. Supplemented by the reference TRBV7-7 and TRBJ2-3 proteins around the CDR3, the complete variable domain is GAGVSQSPRYKVTKRGQDVTLRCDPISSHATLYWYQQALGQGPEFLTYFNYEAQPDKSGLPSDRFSAERPEGSISTLTIQRTEQRDSAMYRCASSPRDLSTDTQYFGPGTRLTVL.